This entry lists 3 T cell receptor beta chains sequenced from one sample in a study of OX40 agonist ivuxolimab in advanced cancers. Profiled with immunoSEQ multiplex PCR; TCRdb holds only in-frame clones, not every one. The sample yields fewer than 75,000 clones, approximately 90% seen once. The source material was CD4+ or CD8+ T cells sorted from blood, sampled in a trial of the OX40 agonist ivuxolimab. All receptors come from an adult with an advanced solid tumor such as melanoma, head and neck, liver or kidney cancer.

J is TRBJ1-2 and V is TRBV5-1; 7 bases map to TRBD1. The CDR3 is made up of 16 amino acids. V dropped 3 bases and J dropped 3; count of bases not matched to a gene: 11. Germline values: CDR1 SGHRS, CDR2 YFSETQ. CDR3 sequence reads: CASSSGQAVGDYGYTF. The CDR3 bases are TGCGCCAGCAGCTCTGGACAGGCCGTGGGTGACTATGGCTACACCTTC.

The rearrangement joins TRBV6-1 to TRBJ2-7; D ambiguous. Trimming shortened V by 6 bases and J by 6 bases, and 15 bases separated the two germline ends. The CDR3 extends over 13 amino acids. Germline V CDR1 and CDR2: MNHNS, SASEGT. CDR3 in DNA: TGTGCCAGCAGGGCAGGATCGCCCGGCGAGCAGTACTTC. Residues: CASRAGSPGEQYF.

The chain recombines TRBV7-3 with TRBJ2-5; no definite D call. Trimming shortened V by 0 bases and J by 2 bases, and 4 bases separated the two germline ends. CDR3 length equals 13 residues. The germline CDR1 and CDR2 sequences are SGHTA and FQGTGA. This CDR3 reads CASSLTHQETQYF. In DNA, the CDR3 is TGTGCCAGCAGCTTAACCCATCAAGAGACCCAGTACTTC.